This T cell receptor (beta chain) comes out of a study of blood T cell repertoires in COVID-19. For the study at large: Specimens from acute and convalescent COVID-19 originated in the United States, Italy and Spain. PBMCs, B-cell-depleted T cells, or T cells provided the cDNA or gDNA that made up the material.

Original analysis: Amplified reference gene primers provided the basis for estimating nucleated cell counts. Method: immunoSEQ multiplex PCR; TCRdb's copy keeps in-frame clones and lacks some. The DNA gave D and trimming, while V, J and clone size come from that table. The sample gives roughly 140,000 clones, around 80% of which show up once; 9.5% to 13% is in the top ten. Trimming cost V 4 bases and J 1 base, with 20 bases left between them. CDR1 is SGHRS, CDR2 YFSETQ, per germline. The CDR3 totals 17 residues. The source of this sequence is a man in his sixties with active or convalescent COVID-19. The chain combines TRBV5-1 with TRBJ1-1; D not certain. Specimen: peripheral blood. The CDR3 region is CASSTVDPRNTNTEAFF. The CDR3, as DNA: TGCGCCAGCAGCACCGTAGACCCGCGGAACACGAACACTGAAGCTTTCTTT.